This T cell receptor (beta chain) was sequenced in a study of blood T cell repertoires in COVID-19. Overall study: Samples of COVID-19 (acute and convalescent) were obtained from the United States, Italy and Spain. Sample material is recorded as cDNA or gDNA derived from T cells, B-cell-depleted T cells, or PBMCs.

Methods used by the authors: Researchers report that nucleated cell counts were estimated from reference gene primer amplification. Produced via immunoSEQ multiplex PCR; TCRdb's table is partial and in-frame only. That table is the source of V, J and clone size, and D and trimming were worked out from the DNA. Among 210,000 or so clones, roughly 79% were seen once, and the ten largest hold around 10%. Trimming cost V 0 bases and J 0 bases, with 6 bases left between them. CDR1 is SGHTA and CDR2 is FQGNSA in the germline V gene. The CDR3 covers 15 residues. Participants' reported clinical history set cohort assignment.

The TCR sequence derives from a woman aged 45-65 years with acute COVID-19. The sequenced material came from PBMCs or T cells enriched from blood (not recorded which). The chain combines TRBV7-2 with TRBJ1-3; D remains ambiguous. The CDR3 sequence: CASSLAAISGNTIYF. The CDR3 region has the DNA TGTGCCAGCAGCTTAGCAGCCATCTCTGGAAACACCATATATTTT.